These 5 T cell receptor beta chains share one sample of origin, sequenced in a study of shared T cell receptors in the human thymus (dated by TCRdb to the early 2020s). The library was produced with the immunoSEQ multiplex PCR assay. Not all clones reach the TCRdb copy of this immuneACCESS table, which keeps in-frame sequences only. Checked studies attribute under half of the gap to unresolved V genes and leave the rest unexplained. For this sample there are hundreds of thousands of clones; about 90% appear just once. The top ten clonotypes cover approximately 0.0097% of the sample. The same sample was also studied in work on human thymus T cells.

Source material: thymocytes. The receptors derive from a boy under two years old with a congenital heart defect. Donor details come from another sample of the same person, matched by shared clones.

This chain links TRBV6-5 with TRBJ2-7; 7 nucleotides match TRBD1. Germline V gene data show CDR1 as MNHEY and CDR2 as SVGAGI. This CDR3 is 15 amino acids long. V shed 5 bases, J shed 2 bases, and the junction held 9 bases outside the gene matches. The CDR3 coding sequence is TGTGCCAGCAGTCAAAAAGACAGGGACGCCTACGAGCAGTACTTC. This translates into CASSQKDRDAYEQYF.

The chain is built from TRBV2 and TRBJ2-3, with D perhaps matching TRBD2 (5 bases). The CDR3 is 13 amino acids. Per germline, CDR1 SNHLY and CDR2 FYNNEI. Deletions cut 7 bases from V and 4 bases from J, with 12 bases between. CDR3 nucleotide sequence: TGTGCCAGCATCCCAGGTAGCGCAGATACGCAGTATTTT. This translates into CASIPGSADTQYF.

A single count supports this clone. V is TRBV28 and J is TRBJ2-5, with 12 bases aligning to TRBD2. CDR1 is MDHEN, CDR2 SYDVKM, per germline. V lost 3 bases and J lost 5; bases outside the gene matches: 13. The CDR3 loop spans 18 amino acids. The CDR3: CASSFGREGLAGGETQYF. The CDR3 nucleotides read TGTGCCAGCAGTTTTGGCAGGGAGGGGCTAGCGGGAGGGGAGACCCAGTACTTC.

The chain uses TRBV5-6 and TRBJ2-1, with a possible D match to TRBD2 (5 bases). This CDR3 spans 15 amino acids. Deletions cut 1 base from V and 8 bases from J, with 16 bases between. CDR1 is SGHDT and CDR2 is YYEEEE in the germline V gene. The CDR3 nucleotides read TGTGCCAGCAGCTTGAAATGGGAGCTTTCGGATGAGCAGTTCTTC. Residues: CASSLKWELSDEQFF.

The gene calls are TRBV13 and TRBJ2-2, with 9 bases lining up with TRBD1. The CDR3 contains 15 residues. The germline gives CDR1 PRHDT, CDR2 FYEKMQ (reference sequence). Trimming removed 6 bases from V and 6 bases from J; junction bases left unmatched: 8. The chain's CDR3 is CASSTGQGLAGELFF. CDR3 bases: TGTGCCAGCAGTACCGGACAGGGGTTAGCCGGGGAGCTGTTTTTT.